These 22 T cell receptor beta chains were all obtained from the same sample, sequenced in a study of blood T cell repertoires in COVID-19 (dated by TCRdb to 2019 to 2021). Libraries were constructed by the immunoSEQ multiplex PCR assay. The table comes from immuneACCESS by way of TCRdb, which keeps in-frame sequences with V and J called. Part of the clones is missing from these tables; in studies checked, under half for an unresolved V gene and the rest for unknown reasons. Within this sample are around 240,000 clones, with roughly four fifths of them counted one time only. The ten largest clonotypes hold approximately 7.4% of the sample. Sequencing used peripheral blood. These receptors originate from a woman between 50 and 59 years old with acute or convalescent COVID-19.

The J gene is TRBJ2-5, the V gene TRBV12-5; 8 nucleotides line up with TRBD2. Germline lookup yields CDR1 LGHNT and CDR2 FRNRAP. V gave up 7 bases and J gave up 2 bases; unmatched junction bases: 6. This CDR3 comprises 14 residues. The CDR3 bases are TGTGCTAGTGCGGCCAGCGGGGGACAAGAGACCCAGTACTTC. It codes for CASAASGGQETQYF.

J is TRBJ1-1 and V is TRBV6-1, with D maybe TRBD1 (5 bases). CDR3 length equals 14 residues. CDR1 and CDR2 (germline): MNHNS, SASEGT. Trimming removed 2 bases from V and 5 bases from J, with 12 bases in between. CDR3 region: CASSETGGWTEAFF. The CDR3, as DNA: TGTGCCAGCAGTGAAACCGGGGGATGGACTGAAGCTTTCTTT.

This chain uses TRBV19 with TRBJ2-1; TRBD1 is a possible D gene (7 bases). CDR1 LNHDA and CDR2 SQIVND come from the germline V gene (reference sequence). The CDR3 is made up of 15 amino acids. Trimming left V 5 bases short and J 5 bases short, with 16 bases between. Written as DNA, the CDR3 is TGTGCCAGTAGTCTTCAGGGGGGTCTACACAATGAGCAGTTCTTC. Translated, it gives CASSLQGGLHNEQFF.

The chain employs TRBV9 and TRBJ2-2; 14 bases align to TRBD2. Germline CDR1 SGDLS, CDR2 YYNGEE. J lost 3 bases, V lost 2 bases, and 6 bases had no gene match. This CDR3 has 18 residues. The CDR3 DNA follows: TGTGCCAGCAGCGTCCGGACTAGCGGGAGGTCCGACACCGGGGAGCTGTTTTTT. The encoded protein is CASSVRTSGRSDTGELFF.

This rearrangement joins TRBV7-2 to TRBJ1-1; D not resolved. With 8 bases removed from V and 1 base from J, the gap between germline ends came to 14 bases. The CDR3 loop spans 14 amino acids. Germline V gives CDR1 SGHTA, CDR2 FQGNSA. The CDR3 loop is CASRRVDGNTEAFF. CDR3 DNA sequence: TGTGCCAGCCGGAGGGTGGACGGGAACACTGAAGCTTTCTTT.

The sample holds one count of this clone. This chain uses TRBV28 with TRBJ2-3, with 7 bases aligning to TRBD1. After removal of 6 bases from V and 0 bases from J, the junction contained 9 bases not matched to a gene. The CDR3 covers 16 residues. Germline V lookup: CDR1 MDHEN, CDR2 SYDVKM. DNA for the CDR3: TGTGCCAGCAGCCAGCCAGGGGGTTCTAGCACAGATACGCAGTATTTT. Translation: CASSQPGGSSTDTQYF.

The V gene is TRBV10-3, the J gene TRBJ2-2, with 7 bases that match TRBD1. V shed 3 bases and J 5 bases; nucleotides not matched to a gene: 3. Per germline, CDR1 ENHRY and CDR2 SYGVKD. CDR3 length: 14 amino acids. The CDR3 spells CAISEGTETGELFF. CDR3 nucleotide sequence: TGTGCCATCAGTGAAGGGACAGAAACCGGGGAGCTGTTTTTT.

The chain is built from TRBV3-1 (or the pseudogene TRBV3-2) and TRBJ2-7; 8 bases align to TRBD2. Germline V gene sequence: CDR1 LGHDT, CDR2 YNNKEL (reference sequence). V lost 2 bases to trimming and J lost 4 bases; unmatched junction nucleotides: 4. This CDR3 is built from 14 residues. The CDR3 loop reads CASSQWTSFYEQYF. CDR3 DNA: TGTGCCAGCAGCCAATGGACTAGCTTTTACGAGCAGTACTTC.

The chain joins TRBV4-3 to TRBJ1-4; D might be TRBD1 (5 bases). The V end was cut by 1 base, the J end by 4 bases, with 7 bases between. CDR1 is LGHNA, CDR2 YSLEER, per germline. This CDR3 is built from 14 residues. CDR3 sequence: CASSQGDYNEKLFF. As DNA, the CDR3 is TGCGCCAGCAGCCAAGGGGACTATAATGAAAAACTGTTTTTT.

The V gene is TRBV15, the J gene TRBJ2-3; 8 nucleotides align to TRBD2. This CDR3 is 15 amino acids long. Looked up from germline, CDR1 is LNHNV and CDR2 is YYDKDF (reference sequence). Trimming removed 3 bases from V and 2 bases from J; junction bases left unmatched: 4. CDR3 DNA sequence: TGTGCCACCAGCAGCAGACTAGCGCACACAGATACGCAGTATTTT. Translating gives CATSSRLAHTDTQYF.

The CDR3 protein is CASSELAGGPGKNIQYF. The CDR3 nucleotides are TGTGCCAGCAGTGAACTAGCGGGAGGGCCTGGCAAAAACATTCAGTACTTC. The chain links TRBV2 to TRBJ2-4; 12 nucleotides align to TRBD2. Germline CDR1 is SNHLY and CDR2 is FYNNEI. V dropped 2 bases and J dropped 3; count of bases not matched to a gene: 5. The CDR3 is 17 amino acids.

The chain has TRBV28 and TRBJ2-7; 7 bases fit TRBD1. This CDR3 comprises 17 residues. Germline CDR1 is MDHEN and CDR2 is SYDVKM. V trimming: 2 bases; J trimming: 0 bases; junction bases outside the gene matches: 10. In DNA form, the CDR3 reads TGTGCCAGCAGTTTAAGGGTAAGGGACAGTGGCTCCTACGAGCAGTACTTC. It translates to CASSLRVRDSGSYEQYF.

This clone was counted once. This chain links TRBV20-1 with TRBJ2-1; unclear D gene. Germline loops: CDR1 DFQATT, CDR2 SNEGSKA (reference sequence). The ends were cut back, 5 bases at V and 10 bases at J, with 12 bases in the middle. CDR3 length: 11 residues. The CDR3 DNA sequence: TGCAGTGCTGGTACCGTGGAGGAGCAGTTCTTC. This encodes CSAGTVEEQFF.

The table lists this clone with a count of one. The chain carries TRBV28 and TRBJ2-7; no firm D call. CDR3 length: 13 amino acids. The germline V gene has CDR1 MDHEN and CDR2 SYDVKM. The ends were cut back, 1 base at V and 1 base at J, with 5 bases in the middle. The CDR3 sequence: CASSLSVSYEQYF. In nucleotides, the CDR3 is TGTGCCAGCAGTTTATCAGTTTCCTACGAGCAGTACTTC.

The rearrangement joins TRBV27 to TRBJ1-1; TRBD1 matches at 9 bases. The CDR3 loop spans 13 amino acids. Germline CDR1 and CDR2: MNHEY and SMNVEV (reference sequence). Trimming at V came to 6 bases and at J to 2 bases, leaving 1 base not matched to a gene. The CDR3 protein is CASRDRGNTEAFF. In nucleotides, the CDR3 is TGTGCCAGCAGGGACAGGGGTAACACTGAAGCTTTCTTT.

This chain's CDR3 is CASSQGTGGRGKTEAFF. In DNA form, the CDR3 reads TGTGCCAGCAGCCAAGGAACAGGGGGCAGGGGAAAGACTGAAGCTTTCTTT. V is TRBV3-1 (or the pseudogene TRBV3-2) and J is TRBJ1-1, with 9 bases matching TRBD1. Germline values: CDR1 LGHDT, CDR2 YNNKEL (reference sequence). V shed 1 base, J shed 5 bases, and the junction held 11 bases outside the gene matches. This CDR3 is 17 amino acids long.

This chain joins TRBV18 and TRBJ1-2; tentative D call: TRBD1 (5 bases). The CDR3 length is 15 residues. V lost 2 bases to trimming and J lost 8 bases, with 18 bases between them. The germline V gene has CDR1 KGHSH and CDR2 LQKENI. The CDR3, as DNA: TGTGCCAGCTCACCAGTGCTACTCGGGGGAGAAGGCTACACCTTC. Residues: CASSPVLLGGEGYTF. Variable domain in full (rest from reference TRBV18 and TRBJ1-2): NAGVMQNPRHLVRRRGQEARLRCSPMKGHSHVYWYRQLPEEGLKFMVYLQKENIIDESGMPKERFSAEFPKEGPSILRIQQVVRGDSAAYFCASSPVLLGGEGYTFGSGTRLTVV.

CDR3 loop: CSVRTSGSGEQYF. DNA for the CDR3: TGCAGCGTTCGGACTAGCGGGAGCGGCGAGCAGTACTTC. The chain combines TRBV29-1 with TRBJ2-7, with 13 bases fitting TRBD2. V lost 5 bases and J lost 6; bases outside the gene matches: 4. The CDR3 is 13 amino acids. CDR1 and CDR2 from the germline V gene are SQVTM and ANQGSEA.

The V gene is TRBV7-2, the J gene TRBJ2-1; 10 bases align to TRBD2. The germline V gene has CDR1 SGHTA and CDR2 FQGNSA. CDR3 length: 15 amino acids. Losses at the gene ends were 2 bases for V and 6 bases for J; bases not matched to a gene: 4. CDR3 amino acids: CASSLQAGGFNEQFF. CDR3 coding DNA: TGTGCCAGCAGCTTACAAGCGGGGGGGTTCAATGAGCAGTTCTTC.

The V call is TRBV7-2, the J call TRBJ2-7; 8 bases align to TRBD2. In germline, CDR1 is SGHTA, CDR2 FQGNSA. The J segment lost 0 bases and the V segment lost 0 bases, leaving 4 bases of the junction unmatched. The CDR3 length is 16 residues. For the CDR3, the DNA is TGTGCCAGCAGCTTAGCGCCTCTAGCGGGCTCCTACGAGCAGTACTTC. Translation: CASSLAPLAGSYEQYF.

In this sample, this clone turned up once. The chain carries TRBV9 and TRBJ2-2, with 8 bases matching TRBD2. After removal of 1 base from V and 2 bases from J, the junction contained 7 bases not matched to a gene. CDR1 and CDR2 (germline): SGDLS, YYNGEE. There are 17 residues in the CDR3. In nucleotides, the CDR3 is TGTGCCAGCAGCGTATACAGCGGGGGACCTAACACCGGGGAGCTGTTTTTT. Protein sequence: CASSVYSGGPNTGELFF. The whole variable domain, remainder taken from reference TRBV9 and TRBJ2-2, is DSGVTQTPKHLITATGQRVTLRCSPRSGDLSVYWYQQSLDQGLQFLIQYYNGEERAKGNILERFSAQQFPDLHSELNLSSLELGDSALYFCASSVYSGGPNTGELFFGEGSRLTVL.

The chain has TRBV4-3 and TRBJ2-3, with a tentative D call TRBD2 (5 bases). The CDR3 has 14 residues. Trimming took 0 bases from V and 5 from J, leaving 9 bases between them. Germline CDR1 and CDR2: LGHNA and YSLEER. DNA for the CDR3: TGCGCCAGCAGCCAAGACCTAGCTGGAGATACGCAGTATTTT. It specifies CASSQDLAGDTQYF.